The source of this T cell receptor (beta chain) is a study of response to subunit inactivated influenza vaccine. The CDR3 loop spans 12 amino acids. The germline CDR1 and CDR2 sequences are SGHTA and FQGNSA. Worth noting for this clonotype: What it recognizes is unknown. A read error may account for a junction end that differs from germline.

TCRdb re-derived calls from the RT-PCR reads in MiXCR, one entry per CDR3 protein. The sample has about 240,000 distinct CDR3 sequences, about 12% seen once. General study findings and limits: The authors suggested that few new T cells are recruited per seasonal influenza vaccination.

The sequence came from a man aged 50 to 60 who received an inactivated influenza vaccine. The sample in question was non-naive T cells sorted from PBMCs, obtained around 15 days before vaccination. The chain joins TRBV7-2 to TRBJ2-5; 12 nucleotides align to TRBD1. CDR3 nucleotides: TGTGCCAGCAGCTTGACGGGACAGGGGGCCAACTTC. Its protein product is CASSLTGQGANF.